The entry that follows covers one TCR beta chain sequence. Preparation of the TCRbeta library used unique molecular identifiers. TCRdb processed the PCR reads anew with MiXCR; each CDR3 protein has one entry. The sample includes around 360,000 distinct CDR3 sequences, about a tenth of them seen just once. The source of the sample is a study of T-cell reconstitution after alpha-beta-depleted transplantation in children. V was trimmed by 1 base and J by 5 bases, leaving 14 bases between them. This CDR3 is built from 15 residues. Germline lookup yields CDR1 SGHRS and CDR2 YFSETQ. The TCR comes from a human donor who donated a stem cell graft to a child with acute lymphoblastic leukemia. The sequencing used PBMCs from the stem cell graft donor, collected from the stem cell graft. V usage is TRBV5-1 and J usage is TRBJ2-3; D is unclear. The CDR3 DNA reads as TGCGCCAGCAGCTTGCTAGACGGTATCAGAGATACGCAGTATTTT. This sequence encodes CASSLLDGIRDTQYF.